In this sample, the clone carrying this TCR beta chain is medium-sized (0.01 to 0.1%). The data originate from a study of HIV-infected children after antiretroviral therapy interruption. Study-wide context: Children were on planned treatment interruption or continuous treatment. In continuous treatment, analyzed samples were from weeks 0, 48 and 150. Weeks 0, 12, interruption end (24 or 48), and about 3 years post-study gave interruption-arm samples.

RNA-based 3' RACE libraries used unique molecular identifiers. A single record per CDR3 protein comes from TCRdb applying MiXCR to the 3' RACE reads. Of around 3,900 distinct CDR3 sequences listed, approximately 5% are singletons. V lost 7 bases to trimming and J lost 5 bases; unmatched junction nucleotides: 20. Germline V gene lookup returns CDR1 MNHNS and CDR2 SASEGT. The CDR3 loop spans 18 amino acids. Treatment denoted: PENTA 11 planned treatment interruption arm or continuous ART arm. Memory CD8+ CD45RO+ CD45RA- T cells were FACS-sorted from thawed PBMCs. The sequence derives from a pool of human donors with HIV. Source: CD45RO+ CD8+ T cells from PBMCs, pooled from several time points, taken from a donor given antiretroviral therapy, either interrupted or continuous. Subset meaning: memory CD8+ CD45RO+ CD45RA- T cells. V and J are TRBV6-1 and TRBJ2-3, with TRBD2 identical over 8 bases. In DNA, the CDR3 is TGTGCCAGCATTAATTTCCTTTTCGCGGGGGGAGGTCAAGATACGCAGTATTTT. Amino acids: CASINFLFAGGGQDTQYF.